Listed here are 23 T cell receptor beta chains from one sample, sequenced in a study of T cells in localized non-small cell lung cancer. Sequenced by immunoSEQ multiplex PCR; TCRdb stores in-frame clones only, minus some. This sample has roughly 40,000 clones, with about 87% found just once. The sequenced sample was peripheral blood, obtained before any cancer treatment. All receptors come from a woman between 40 and 69 years old with stage I lung adenocarcinoma.

The gene calls are TRBV19 and TRBJ1-1, with 7 nucleotides matching TRBD1. The CDR3 is made up of 12 amino acids. Germline CDR1 and CDR2: LNHDA and SQIVND (reference sequence). V lost 5 bases, J lost 8 bases, and 5 bases stayed unmatched. The CDR3 is CASSSLDREAFF. The DNA for the CDR3 is TGTGCCAGTAGTTCCTTGGACAGGGAAGCTTTCTTT.

This clone showed up just once. V gene TRBV29-1 combines with J gene TRBJ2-1, with no clear D. V lost 7 bases and J 0 bases, leaving 4 bases between the germline ends. The CDR3 loop spans 11 amino acids. Germline V gene sequence: CDR1 SQVTM, CDR2 ANQGSEA. The CDR3 DNA is TGCAGCGCCGACTCCTACAATGAGCAGTTCTTC. Translation: CSADSYNEQFF.

CDR3 DNA sequence: TGTGCCAGCTCACCCTACGAACAGTTGGGGGCCAACGTCCTGACTTTC. Translating it yields CASSPYEQLGANVLTF. V usage is TRBV18 and J usage is TRBJ2-6; D ambiguous. This CDR3 is 16 amino acids long. Germline V gene lookup returns CDR1 KGHSH and CDR2 LQKENI. V lost 3 bases to trimming and J lost 4 bases, with 13 bases between them.

The V and J genes are TRBV27 and TRBJ2-7, with 7 bases that match TRBD2. The CDR3 is 14 residues long. V shed 3 bases, J shed 2 bases, and the junction held 4 bases outside the gene matches. Germline V gene lookup returns CDR1 MNHEY and CDR2 SMNVEV (reference sequence). Written as DNA, the CDR3 is TGTGCCAGCAGTTTGATCGGGAGGACCTACGAGCAGTACTTC. Translated: CASSLIGRTYEQYF.

V and J are TRBV6-1 and TRBJ1-3; D ambiguous. The CDR3 is 12 residues long. The V and J ends lost 8 bases and 5 bases respectively, with 10 bases between them. The V gene's germline CDR1 is MNHNS and CDR2 SASEGT. The CDR3 here is CASQRARNTIYF. The CDR3, as DNA: TGTGCCAGCCAGCGGGCCAGAAACACCATATATTTT.

J is TRBJ2-5 and V is TRBV6-5; 7 bases are shared with TRBD2. V trimming: 8 bases; J trimming: 2 bases; junction bases outside the gene matches: 2. CDR1 is MNHEY, CDR2 SVGAGI, per germline. This CDR3 is 12 amino acids long. The CDR3 loop is CASSGGQETQYF. The CDR3 DNA follows: TGTGCCAGCTCCGGGGGGCAAGAGACCCAGTACTTC.

V is TRBV5-6 and J is TRBJ1-6; D possibly corresponds to TRBD1 (5 bases). The V gene's germline CDR1 is SGHDT and CDR2 YYEEEE. This CDR3 is built from 15 residues. V lost 3 bases, J lost 5 bases, and 12 bases lay in between. The CDR3 sequence is CASSWTSRNNSPLHF. CDR3 DNA sequence: TGTGCCAGCAGCTGGACATCTAGGAATAATTCACCCCTCCACTTT.

This rearrangement joins TRBV27 to TRBJ2-1; D uncertain. Trimming stripped 5 bases from V and 0 bases from J, with 5 bases between. The CDR3 is made up of 13 amino acids. Germline loops: CDR1 MNHEY, CDR2 SMNVEV (reference sequence). CDR3: CASSRSSYNEQFF. The CDR3 bases are TGTGCCAGCAGTCGGAGCTCCTACAATGAGCAGTTCTTC.

V and J are TRBV5-5 and TRBJ1-3, with TRBD1 matching over 8 bases. The CDR3 loop spans 15 amino acids. The junction had 10 bases not matched to a gene; V was cut back by 4 bases and J by 7 bases. CDR1 is SGHKS, CDR2 YYEKEE, per germline (reference sequence). The CDR3 loop reads CASSMGQASGNTIYF. In nucleotides, the CDR3 is TGTGCCAGCAGCATGGGACAGGCCAGCGGTAACACCATATATTTT. Filled out from reference TRBV5-5 and TRBJ1-3, the complete variable domain reads DAGVTQSPTHLIKTRGQQVTLRCSPISGHKSVSWYQQVLGQGPQFIFQYYEKEERGRGNFPDRFSARQFPNYSSELNVNALLLGDSALYLCASSMGQASGNTIYFGEGSWLTVV.

V is TRBV5-1 and J is TRBJ2-2; TRBD1 might be the D (5 bases). Per germline, CDR1 SGHRS and CDR2 YFSETQ. V lost 2 bases to trimming and J lost 1 base, with 6 bases between them. The CDR3 extends over 14 amino acids. The CDR3 reads CASSFTGNTGELFF. For the CDR3, the DNA is TGCGCCAGCAGCTTTACAGGGAACACCGGGGAGCTGTTTTTT.

V gene TRBV5-1 combines with J gene TRBJ2-3, with 12 bases lining up with TRBD2. J was trimmed by 4 bases and V by 3 bases; bases with no gene match: 6. CDR3 size: 16 residues. Germline CDR1 reads SGHRS; CDR2 reads YFSETQ. The CDR3 reads CASSSTSGSWSDTQYF. CDR3 in DNA: TGCGCCAGCAGCTCGACTAGCGGGAGTTGGTCAGATACGCAGTATTTT.

The chain joins TRBV9 to TRBJ2-1; 12 bases are shared with TRBD2. Germline trimming cut 4 bases from V and 10 bases from J; bases unmatched to any gene: 12. The CDR3 is made up of 16 amino acids. The germline gives CDR1 SGDLS, CDR2 YYNGEE. This CDR3 reads CASSSPGLAGITEQFF. CDR3 nucleotides: TGTGCCAGCAGCTCACCCGGACTAGCGGGAATCACGGAGCAGTTCTTC. The complete variable domain, with remaining parts taken from reference TRBV9 and TRBJ2-1, reads DSGVTQTPKHLITATGQRVTLRCSPRSGDLSVYWYQQSLDQGLQFLIQYYNGEERAKGNILERFSAQQFPDLHSELNLSSLELGDSALYFCASSSPGLAGITEQFFGPGTRLTVL.

The rearrangement links TRBV18 to TRBJ2-7, with 12 bases identical to TRBD1. This CDR3 comprises 15 residues. The junction had 7 bases not matched to a gene; V was cut back by 5 bases and J by 5 bases. CDR1 and CDR2 from the germline V gene are KGHSH and LQKENI. The CDR3 sequence: CASSKRGQGANEQYF. The DNA of the CDR3 is TGTGCCAGCTCAAAGAGGGGACAGGGGGCGAACGAGCAGTACTTC. The whole variable domain, filled in from reference TRBV18 and TRBJ2-7, reads NAGVMQNPRHLVRRRGQEARLRCSPMKGHSHVYWYRQLPEEGLKFMVYLQKENIIDESGMPKERFSAEFPKEGPSILRIQQVVRGDSAAYFCASSKRGQGANEQYFGPGTRLTVT.

A few counts support this clone. The chain carries TRBV5-6 and TRBJ2-2; 8 bases are a match to TRBD1. This CDR3 spans 17 amino acids. The germline V gene has CDR1 SGHDT and CDR2 YYEEEE. The V segment lost 2 bases and the J segment 3 bases; nucleotides outside the gene matches: 9. The CDR3 reads CASSFLGDRSYTGELFF. The CDR3, as DNA: TGTGCCAGCAGCTTTTTAGGGGACAGGAGCTACACCGGGGAGCTGTTTTTT.

V is TRBV19 and J is TRBJ2-5; a weak D match, TRBD2 (6 bases). The CDR3 is 12 residues long. CDR1 is LNHDA, CDR2 SQIVND, per germline (reference sequence). Deletions cut 6 bases from V and 5 bases from J, with 10 bases between. Here the CDR3 reads CASRGTSETQYF. Here the CDR3 DNA reads TGTGCCAGTAGGGGGACTTCTGAGACCCAGTACTTC.

This chain uses TRBV29-1 with TRBJ2-7, with D perhaps matching TRBD1 (6 bases). The CDR3 extends over 15 amino acids. Germline loops: CDR1 SQVTM, CDR2 ANQGSEA. The V gene lost 5 bases and the J gene lost 2 bases, with 19 bases spanning the gap. This CDR3 reads CSVLRTWGPTYEQYF. Written as DNA, the CDR3 is TGCAGCGTTCTCCGTACCTGGGGGCCAACCTACGAGCAGTACTTC.

This chain uses TRBV7-9 with TRBJ2-6; 7 bases line up with TRBD1. Germline V gives CDR1 SEHNR, CDR2 FQNEAQ (reference sequence). This CDR3 has 16 amino acids. With 7 bases clipped from V and 4 bases from J, the junction kept 10 bases outside the gene matches. Here the CDR3 reads CASTYDRVPGANVLTF. The CDR3 coding sequence is TGTGCCAGCACCTATGACAGGGTTCCAGGGGCCAACGTCCTGACTTTC.

The gene calls are TRBV28 and TRBJ1-5, with 12 bases matching TRBD1. From germline, CDR1 is MDHEN and CDR2 SYDVKM. This CDR3 is built from 16 residues. The V gene end was trimmed by 5 bases and the J gene end by 5 bases; junction bases not matched to a gene: 7. The CDR3 DNA reads as TGTGCCAGCAGTCTCCCGGGACAGGGGGCCCATCAGCCCCAGCATTTT. Protein product: CASSLPGQGAHQPQHF.

The chain recombines TRBV6-1 with TRBJ2-3, with unresolved D. Germline lookup yields CDR1 MNHNS and CDR2 SASEGT. The CDR3 contains 15 residues. V lost 1 base and J lost 0, with 8 bases in between. The CDR3 bases are TGTGCCAGCAGTGAAGAGCCCAGAAGCACAGATACGCAGTATTTT. It yields the protein CASSEEPRSTDTQYF.

The rearrangement uses TRBV9 and TRBJ2-7; D is possibly TRBD1 or TRBD2 (6 bases each). The CDR3 is 14 residues long. CDR1 is SGDLS and CDR2 is YYNGEE in the germline V gene. Trimming cost V 3 bases and J 6 bases, with 16 bases left between them. The CDR3 is CASSAGFEGGEQYF. CDR3 DNA: TGTGCCAGCAGCGCGGGCTTCGAGGGGGGCGAGCAGTACTTC.

V and J are TRBV7-2 and TRBJ2-3; TRBD2 aligns across 7 bases. The CDR3 contains 14 residues. Germline CDR1 is SGHTA and CDR2 is FQGNSA. V gave up 1 base and J gave up 3 bases; unmatched junction bases: 1. The CDR3 DNA is TGTGCCAGCAGCTTAGGAGCGGGAACAGATACGCAGTATTTT. Protein: CASSLGAGTDTQYF.

The rearrangement uses TRBV5-1 and TRBJ2-7, with D perhaps matching TRBD1 (6 bases). The CDR3 has 15 residues. Germline-derived CDR1 and CDR2 are SGHRS and YFSETQ. The ends were cut back, 2 bases at V and 2 bases at J, with 14 bases in the middle. CDR3 sequence: CASSFQGSSTYEQYF. The CDR3 DNA sequence: TGCGCCAGCAGCTTCCAGGGGTCGTCTACCTACGAGCAGTACTTC. Drawing the rest from reference TRBV5-1 and TRBJ2-7, the complete variable domain is KAGVTQTPRYLIKTRGQQVTLSCSPISGHRSVSWYQQTPGQGLQFLFEYFSETQRNKGNFPGRFSGRQFSNSRSEMNVSTLELGDSALYLCASSFQGSSTYEQYFGPGTRLTVT.

The V and J genes are TRBV6-5 and TRBJ2-7, with a possible D match to TRBD1 (5 bases). The CDR3 is made up of 15 amino acids. Deletions cut 7 bases from V and 2 bases from J, with 18 bases between. The germline V gene encodes CDR1 MNHEY and CDR2 SVGAGI. The CDR3 DNA is TGTGCCAGCACCCCAATCTTTCAGGGAACCTACGAGCAGTACTTC. Translating gives CASTPIFQGTYEQYF.